A selection of T cell receptor beta chains follows, all from one sample in a study of blood T cell repertoires in COVID-19. Profiling relied on immunoSEQ multiplex PCR, and the TCRdb table lists in-frame clones only, not all of them. This table holds about 210,000 clones, around nine tenths found once. The specimen sequenced was PBMCs or T cells enriched from blood (not recorded which). These receptors all come from a man aged 30-40 years in a cohort exposed to, infected with or recovered from COVID-19 (not recorded which). CDR3s include the opening cysteine and the closing phenylalanine or tryptophan. A D gene is named only where the DNA matches it firmly. Clone sizes are given selectively: once, few, many, or a class where the clone is expanded.

V gene	clone size	D gene	J gene	CDR3 DNA	CDR3 protein
TRBV2	-	-	TRBJ2-5	TGTGCCAGCAGTGAAGCGCTTCTCGACAGGCCGGAGACCCAGTACTTC	CASSEALLDRPETQYF
TRBV27	-	-	TRBJ1-2	TGTGCCAGCAGTTTCACTTGGGACACCCTATCCTATGATGGCTACACCTTC	CASSFTWDTLSYDGYTF
TRBV5-4	-	-	TRBJ2-3	TGTGCCAGCAGCTCCGGACTCGGGACTGGCACAGATACGCAGTATTTT	CASSSGLGTGTDTQYF
TRBV10-3	-	TRBD1	TRBJ2-1	TGTGCCATCAGTGGGGACAGTCTCTTGAATGAGCAGTTCTTC	CAISGDSLLNEQFF
TRBV4-1	-	TRBD2	TRBJ2-7	TGCGCCAGCAGCCAAGCACTAGCGGGGTACGAGCAGTACTTC	CASSQALAGYEQYF
TRBV7-2	-	TRBD2	TRBJ2-1	TGTGCCAGCAGCCCGACGAGCGGGAGCTCCTACAATGAGCAGTTCTTC	CASSPTSGSSYNEQFF
TRBV4-2	-	TRBD2	TRBJ2-2	TGTGCCAGCAGCCAAGATTCCTTCCTAGCGGGATACACCGGGGAGCTGTTTTTT	CASSQDSFLAGYTGELFF
TRBV11-2	few	TRBD2	TRBJ2-2	TGTGCCAGCAGCCAACTGGCGGGAGCGGGCACCGGGGAGCTGTTTTTT	CASSQLAGAGTGELFF
TRBV12-3/TRBV12-4	-	TRBD2	TRBJ2-1	TGTGCCAGCAGTTTAGGGACTAGCGGAGAGCAGTTCTTC	CASSLGTSGEQFF
TRBV7-7	-	-	TRBJ1-5	TGTGCTAGCAGCTTAGACAGGAGTACATATAGCAATCAGCCCCAGCATTTT	CASSLDRSTYSNQPQHF